The clone carrying this TCR beta chain has a count of ten or more. Antigen specificity is unknown. These data belong to a study of blood T cells in healthy people across ages. For every donor, a draw yielded roughly 9.3 milliliters of peripheral blood. Extraction of total RNA produced a minimum of 5.5 micrograms from each sample. The authors ran a second PCR of about 6 to 12 cycles using a sample-barcoded 5' primer and a J-beta primer mix. Every sample returned 2.5 million or more CDR3-containing paired-end reads. A single record per CDR3 protein comes from TCRdb applying MiXCR to the 5' RACE reads. Of about 640,000 distinct CDR3 sequences listed, approximately 30% are singletons. The junction had 12 bases not matched to a gene; V was cut back by 2 bases and J by 7 bases. Germline V lookup: CDR1 SSHAT, CDR2 FNYEAQ (reference sequence). The CDR3 is made up of 17 amino acids. Study-level results: Among long-lived donors, naive CD4+ cells were more numerous and diversity higher than in aged donors.

This clonotype was obtained from a woman aged 80 or over in good health. Source material: blood. The chain recombines TRBV7-7 with TRBJ2-1; 9 bases are a match to TRBD1. The CDR3 DNA reads as TGTGCCAGCAGCTTACAGCCTGGGACAGGGAAGGGTAATGAGCAGTTCTTC. This translates into CASSLQPGTGKGNEQFF.